The rows below give T cell receptor beta chains drawn from one sample of a study of T cell repertoires in cytomegalovirus infection. TCRdb reprocessed the reads via MiXCR and lists one record per CDR3 protein. Here the sample spans 400,000 to 550,000 distinct CDR3 sequences, around 11% being singletons. Specimen: PBMCs. These receptor sequences come from a human donor in good health (CMV status not recorded). Some clones in this sample may be carry-over from other donors' samples. Each CDR3 is given with its conserved first and last residue. D genes are given only for firm matches. Expanded clones get a size class; other rows say once, few or many, or leave the size out.

clone size	CDR3 length	D gene	V gene	J gene	CDR3 protein	CDR3 DNA
NA	14	NA	TRBV18	TRBJ1-1	CASSPAQENTEAFF	TGTGCCAGCTCACCAGCACAGGAGAACACTGAAGCTTTCTTT
NA	15	NA	TRBV2	TRBJ2-6	CATLGLVSGANVLTF	TGTGCCACCCTCGGACTGGTCTCTGGGGCCAACGTCCTGACTTTC
many	14	NA	TRBV7-2	TRBJ1-1	CASSLAEANTEAFF	TGTGCCAGCAGCTTAGCAGAAGCGAACACTGAAGCTTTCTTT
few	19	NA	TRBV7-9	TRBJ2-3	CASSLGVLRVGWRTDTQYF	TGTGCCAGCAGCTTAGGCGTGCTTCGAGTGGGGTGGAGGACAGATACGCAGTATTTT
many	16	NA	TRBV7-9	TRBJ2-1	CASSLWVGVGNNEQFF	TGTGCCAGCAGCTTATGGGTGGGAGTCGGGAACAATGAGCAGTTCTTC
many	14	TRBD1	TRBV7-9	TRBJ2-7	CASSQTGGGNEQYF	TGTGCCAGCAGCCAAACAGGGGGCGGAAACGAGCAGTACTTC
many	16	TRBD1	TRBV27	TRBJ1-2	CASSSGLDRAIEGYTF	TGTGCCAGCAGTTCTGGGCTGGACAGGGCAATTGAAGGCTACACCTTC
many	14	TRBD1	TRBV7-2	TRBJ2-7	CASSRPDRAHEQYF	TGTGCCAGCAGCCGACCTGACAGGGCCCACGAGCAGTACTTC
NA	13	NA	TRBV4-2	TRBJ2-7	CASGGPPTYEQYF	TGTGCCAGCGGGGGGCCCCCAACCTACGAGCAGTACTTC
few	15	NA	TRBV27	TRBJ2-1	CASSPERRNYNEQFF	TGTGCCAGCAGCCCCGAGAGGCGAAACTACAATGAGCAGTTCTTC
many	14	NA	TRBV12-3/TRBV12-4	TRBJ1-1	CASSFVLSGAEAFF	TGTGCCAGCAGTTTCGTCCTCTCGGGGGCTGAAGCTTTCTTT
NA	11	TRBD1	TRBV20-1	TRBJ2-5	CGRRQGETQYF	TGCGGAAGAAGACAGGGGGAGACCCAGTACTTC
few	15	NA	TRBV18	TRBJ1-1	CASSPPMSRDTEAFF	TGTGCCAGCTCACCACCGATGAGTAGGGACACTGAAGCTTTCTTT
many	15	NA	TRBV6-5	TRBJ1-4	CASSYKGRGNEKLFF	TGTGCCAGCAGTTATAAAGGTCGGGGTAATGAAAAACTGTTTTTT
many	12	NA	TRBV2	TRBJ2-5	CASMTVWETQYF	TGTGCCAGTATGACCGTTTGGGAGACCCAGTACTTC
NA	15	TRBD1	TRBV20-1	TRBJ2-7	CSAAGGQGQYYEQYF	TGCAGTGCGGCAGGGGGACAGGGACAGTACTACGAGCAGTACTTC
once	14	NA	TRBV18	TRBJ1-1	CASSRNQANTEAFF	TGTGCCAGCTCGCGGAACCAGGCGAACACTGAAGCTTTCTTT
many	14	NA	TRBV28	TRBJ1-1	CASISPGHDTEAFF	TGTGCCAGCATATCCCCAGGGCATGACACTGAAGCTTTCTTT
NA	13	NA	TRBV9	TRBJ1-2	CASFGGVSYGYTF	TGTGCCAGCTTTGGAGGGGTAAGCTATGGCTACACCTTC
NA	15	NA	TRBV5-6	TRBJ1-2	CASSLRSQAFYGYTF	TGTGCCAGCAGCTTGCGTAGCCAAGCCTTCTATGGCTACACCTTC
many	14	NA	TRBV19	TRBJ2-7	CASSDRSLSYEQYF	TGTGCCAGTTCCGACAGGTCTCTCTCCTACGAGCAGTACTTC
NA	14	NA	TRBV3-1	TRBJ1-5	CASSQDKGTWPQHF	TGTGCCAGCAGCCAAGATAAGGGTACTTGGCCCCAGCATTTT
few	14	NA	TRBV5-6	TRBJ2-3	CASSTGTSTDTQYF	TGTGCCAGCTCTACAGGAACTAGCACAGATACGCAGTATTTT
few	19	TRBD1	TRBV6-2/TRBV6-3	TRBJ2-5	CASIKAPSLRTGGKETQYF	TGTGCCAGCATCAAGGCACCTTCGCTCCGGACAGGGGGCAAGGAGACCCAGTACTTC
NA	16	TRBD2	TRBV20-1	TRBJ2-2	CSARGLAVPSTGELFF	TGCAGTGCTAGAGGTCTAGCGGTCCCCTCGACCGGGGAGCTGTTTTTT
many	13	NA	TRBV6-5	TRBJ1-2	CASSYGSSGGYTF	TGTGCCAGCAGTTACGGCAGCTCTGGCGGCTACACCTTC
many	15	NA	TRBV15	TRBJ1-6	CATSGVEGRGLVLHF	TGTGCCACCAGCGGCGTCGAGGGGCGGGGGCTGGTCCTCCACTTT
many	12	NA	TRBV7-9	TRBJ1-1	CASSPRTAEAFF	TGTGCCAGCAGCCCGCGGACGGCTGAAGCTTTCTTT
many	13	NA	TRBV12-3/TRBV12-4	TRBJ1-5	CASSLGERQPQHF	TGTGCCAGCAGTTTAGGCGAGCGCCAGCCCCAGCATTTT
few	12	NA	TRBV5-6	TRBJ2-2	CASSRVAGELFF	TGTGCCAGCAGCCGGGTTGCCGGGGAGCTGTTTTTT
many	13	NA	TRBV7-8	TRBJ1-5	CASSQFSDQPQHF	TGTGCCAGCAGCCAGTTCTCAGATCAGCCCCAGCATTTT
many	18	NA	TRBV7-7	TRBJ2-7	CASSLYTIRGSSSYEQYF	TGTGCTAGCAGCTTGTATACCATTCGAGGGTCGAGCTCCTACGAGCAGTACTTC
few	12	TRBD1	TRBV18	TRBJ1-1	CASSGDRAEAFF	TGTGCCAGCTCGGGGGACAGGGCTGAAGCTTTCTTT
many	13	NA	TRBV12-3/TRBV12-4	TRBJ2-7	CASSPPENYEQYF	TGTGCCAGCAGCCCCCCCGAAAACTACGAGCAGTACTTC
many	15	NA	TRBV7-6	TRBJ2-3	CASSLGGTPTDTQYF	TGTGCCAGCAGCTTAGGGGGGACACCCACAGATACGCAGTATTTT
many	16	TRBD2	TRBV11-2	TRBJ2-2	CASSLATSDNTGELFF	TGTGCCAGCAGCTTAGCGACTAGCGACAACACCGGGGAGCTGTTTTTT
many	13	NA	TRBV20-1	TRBJ2-2	CSAREGYTGELFF	TGCAGTGCTAGAGAGGGATACACCGGGGAGCTGTTTTTT
many	13	TRBD1	TRBV6-5	TRBJ2-1	CASRSTGDGEQFF	TGTGCCAGCAGATCAACAGGGGACGGTGAGCAGTTCTTC
many	15	TRBD1	TRBV24-1	TRBJ2-5	CATSGGTGVKETQYF	TGTGCCACCAGTGGTGGGACAGGGGTAAAAGAGACCCAGTACTTC
many	10	NA	TRBV6-1	TRBJ2-3	CASSENTQYF	TGTGCCAGCAGTGAGAATACGCAGTATTTT
many	14	TRBD2	TRBV7-2	TRBJ2-5	CASSLAGGRETQYF	TGTGCCAGCAGCTTAGCGGGCGGGAGGGAGACCCAGTACTTC
many	15	TRBD2	TRBV7-8	TRBJ2-7	CASSLVTSGVYEQYF	TGTGCCAGCAGCTTAGTAACTAGCGGGGTTTACGAGCAGTACTTC
NA	15	NA	TRBV11-2	TRBJ1-4	CASSLLTTTNEKLFF	TGTGCCAGCAGCTTACTGACTACAACTAATGAAAAACTGTTTTTT
many	15	NA	TRBV6-5	TRBJ1-4	CASSYMGAVGEKLFF	TGTGCCAGCAGTTACATGGGGGCCGTGGGTGAAAAACTGTTTTTT
NA	15	NA	TRBV20-1	TRBJ2-7	CSASPAGGSTYEQYF	TGCAGTGCTAGCCCCGCCGGGGGAAGTACCTACGAGCAGTACTTC
many	14	NA	TRBV11-3	TRBJ1-1	CASSLGSSIGGAFF	TGTGCCAGCAGCTTAGGATCCTCCATAGGCGGAGCTTTCTTT
NA	14	NA	TRBV20-1	TRBJ1-5	CSAPAQGIDQPQHF	TGCAGTGCTCCGGCCCAAGGGATCGATCAGCCCCAGCATTTT
NA	16	NA	TRBV4-2	TRBJ2-3	CASSQTGTPSTDTLYF	TGTGCCAGCAGCCAAACCGGGACACCTTCCACAGATACGCTGTATTTT
many	14	TRBD2	TRBV14	TRBJ2-3	CASSPSGGPGTQYF	TGTGCCAGCAGCCCCAGCGGGGGGCCCGGTACGCAGTATTTT
many	14	NA	TRBV2	TRBJ2-7	CASSGITGFYEQYF	TGTGCCAGCAGCGGCATTACAGGGTTCTACGAGCAGTACTTC
NA	15	NA	TRBV2	TRBJ2-2	CASSEEQVGTGELFF	TGTGCCAGCAGTGAAGAGCAGGTTGGCACCGGGGAGCTGTTTTTT
NA	18	NA	TRBV27	TRBJ2-1	CASSPSLPDRATWNEQFF	TGTGCCAGCAGCCCGTCCCTCCCAGACCGAGCTACGTGGAATGAGCAGTTCTTC
many	16	NA	TRBV5-6	TRBJ2-1	CASSLALRGANNEQFF	TGTGCCAGCAGCTTGGCTCTCCGGGGGGCCAATAATGAGCAGTTCTTC